Below are 31 T cell receptor beta chains sequenced from a single sample in a study of human T cells and chemical hapten exposure. Time point in this sample: pre-sensitization, week 0. Treatment: therapeutic diphenylcyclopropenone sensitization with weekly scalp DPC. Each CDR3 protein is one row after TCRdb ran MiXCR on the RACE reads. The sample holds about 290,000 distinct CDR3 sequences; 7.5% to 8% are singletons and the top ten take 1.2%. The source material was whole blood, sampled in connection with sensitization to the hapten diphenylcyclopropenone (DPC). Receptor source: a young man with alopecia areata. Some clones in this sample may be carry-over from other donors' samples.

This chain links TRBV14 with TRBJ2-2, with no clear D. The CDR3 runs to 14 residues. V was pared by 9 bases and J by 0 bases, with 11 bases between. Germline values: CDR1 SGHDN, CDR2 FVKESK. CDR3 nucleotide sequence: TGTGCCAGTAACCCACCCACGAACACCGGGGAGCTGTTTTTT. It is translated as CASNPPTNTGELFF. Complete variable domain (other parts from reference TRBV14 and TRBJ2-2): EAGVTQFPSHSVIEKGQTVTLRCDPISGHDNLYWYRRVMGKEIKFLLHFVKESKQDESGMPNNRFLAERTGGTYSTLKVQPAELEDSGVYFCASNPPTNTGELFFGEGSRLTVL.

This clonotype was picked up a small number of times. The chain has TRBV4-1 and TRBJ2-7; maybe TRBD2 (5 bases). The CDR3 runs 14 residues. V was pared by 0 bases and J by 3 bases, with 9 bases between. CDR1 and CDR2 from the germline V gene are MGHRA and YSYEKL. The CDR3 sequence: CASSQDAGVYEQYF. The CDR3 coding sequence is TGCGCCAGCAGCCAAGATGCCGGGGTCTACGAGCAGTACTTC.

This clonotype was observed a handful of times. The chain carries TRBV7-6 and TRBJ2-6; D is unclear. Germline V gives CDR1 SGHVS, CDR2 FNYEAQ. The CDR3 loop spans 17 amino acids. Deletions cut 5 bases from V and 0 bases from J, with 14 bases between. The CDR3 DNA sequence: TGTGCCAGCAGCCGCAGAATATCGAACTCTGGGGCCAACGTCCTGACTTTC. Residues: CASSRRISNSGANVLTF.

This clonotype was seen only a few times. The genes are TRBV6-2 or TRBV6-3 and TRBJ2-2; D is ambiguous. Germline-derived CDR1 and CDR2 are MNHEY and SVGEGT. The CDR3 contains 14 residues. Trimming removed 0 bases from V and 5 bases from J, with 7 bases in between. The CDR3 reads CASSYSIVTGELFF. The CDR3 DNA is TGTGCCAGCAGTTACTCGATAGTGACCGGGGAGCTGTTTTTT.

This chain uses TRBV18 with TRBJ1-1; D unresolved. Germline V CDR1 and CDR2: KGHSH, LQKENI. Trimming pared 4 bases from V and 1 base from J, leaving 13 bases between. The CDR3 length is 15 residues. The chain's CDR3 is CASSLTRSGNTEAFF. As DNA, the CDR3 is TGTGCCAGCTCACTGACCAGGTCGGGGAACACTGAAGCTTTCTTT. Looking up the rest from reference TRBV18 and TRBJ1-1 gives the full variable domain: NAGVMQNPRHLVRRRGQEARLRCSPMKGHSHVYWYRQLPEEGLKFMVYLQKENIIDESGMPKERFSAEFPKEGPSILRIQQVVRGDSAAYFCASSLTRSGNTEAFFGQGTRLTVV.

This clonotype was seen ten or more times. V and J are TRBV11-2 and TRBJ1-2; D is ambiguous. Germline CDR1 and CDR2: SGHAT and FQNNGV. The CDR3 is 13 amino acids. Trimming took off 0 bases at V and 4 bases at J, with 6 bases between the two ends. The CDR3 loop reads CASSLDTGYGYTF. The CDR3 DNA sequence: TGTGCCAGCAGCTTAGATACGGGCTATGGCTACACCTTC.

The chain employs TRBV4-3 and TRBJ2-2, with TRBD1 matching 8 bases. This CDR3 comprises 17 residues. Trimming at V came to 4 bases and at J to 1 base, leaving 8 bases not matched to a gene. The germline gives CDR1 LGHNA, CDR2 YSLEER. The CDR3 DNA sequence: TGCGCCAGCAGCCGGCGGCGACAGGGGCTGAACACCGGGGAGCTGTTTTTT. Protein sequence: CASSRRRQGLNTGELFF.

The rearrangement uses TRBV7-8 and TRBJ1-2; 10 nucleotides match TRBD1. CDR1 is SGHVS and CDR2 is FQNEAQ in the germline V gene. The V segment lost 5 bases and the J segment 8 bases; nucleotides outside the gene matches: 5. This CDR3 comprises 13 residues. CDR3 amino acids: CASSPGTGEGYTF. The CDR3 DNA reads as TGTGCCAGCAGCCCAGGGACAGGGGAAGGCTACACCTTC.

This clonotype was observed many times. This chain joins TRBV29-1 and TRBJ2-3; unclear D gene. The V end was cut by 4 bases, the J end by 1 base, with 6 bases between. The V gene's germline CDR1 is SQVTM and CDR2 ANQGSEA. The CDR3 runs to 12 residues. In DNA, the CDR3 is TGCAGCGTTGTTGGCCGCACAGATACGCAGTATTTT. Protein: CSVVGRTDTQYF.

This chain links TRBV27 with TRBJ1-2, with 9 bases that match TRBD1. Losses at the gene ends were 5 bases for V and 4 bases for J; bases not matched to a gene: 5. Germline CDR1 and CDR2: MNHEY and SMNVEV (reference sequence). The CDR3 length is 14 residues. The CDR3 reads CASSTTGGRYGYTF. The CDR3 coding sequence is TGTGCCAGCAGTACTACAGGGGGCCGCTATGGCTACACCTTC.

This clonotype occurred a few times. V gene TRBV27 combines with J gene TRBJ2-3; possibly TRBD1 for D (5 bases). Trimming removed 2 bases at V and 7 bases at J, with 16 bases between. CDR3 length: 15 residues. CDR1 is MNHEY and CDR2 is SMNVEV in the germline V gene (reference sequence). CDR3 DNA: TGTGCCAGCAGTTTAATGGGGCTCGCTGTTAATACGCAGTATTTT. The encoded protein is CASSLMGLAVNTQYF.

The rearrangement links TRBV6-1 to TRBJ2-2; possible D gene TRBD2, 5 bases. Trimming removed 1 base from V and 6 bases from J, with 15 bases in between. Germline V gives CDR1 MNHNS, CDR2 SASEGT. The CDR3 spans 16 residues. CDR3 sequence reads: CASSEVHGIGPGELFF. CDR3 DNA: TGTGCCAGCAGTGAAGTACACGGGATTGGGCCCGGGGAGCTGTTTTTT.

The table lists this clonotype with a few counts. One end of the junction fails to match germline, which may point to a read error. The chain employs TRBV6-1 and TRBJ2-7, with D unresolved. Germline V gene sequence: CDR1 MNHNS, CDR2 SASEGT. The CDR3 contains 13 residues. CDR3 region: CASSPLPGSEEYF. The DNA for the CDR3 is TGTGCCAGCAGTCCTCTTCCTGGCAGCGAGGAGTACTTC.

This clonotype was observed a few times. This chain uses TRBV6-1 with TRBJ2-7, with D tentatively TRBD1 or TRBD2 (6 bases each). The CDR3 is 14 amino acids. Trimming cost V 1 base and J 6 bases, with 13 bases left between them. CDR1 and CDR2 (germline): MNHNS, SASEGT. The CDR3 bases are TGTGCCAGCAGTGAAGTAGGGGGGCCAACCGAGCAGTACGTC. Protein: CASSEVGGPTEQYV.

This clonotype was recorded at least ten times. The V call is TRBV6-2 or TRBV6-3, the J call TRBJ1-5; 9 nucleotides match TRBD1. In germline, CDR1 is MNHEY, CDR2 SVGEGT. The CDR3 has 13 amino acids. Unmatched junction bases numbered 8, after V lost 10 bases and J lost 7 bases. The CDR3 spells CAIRRTGDQPQHF. Here the CDR3 DNA reads TGTGCCATAAGACGGACAGGGGACCAGCCCCAGCATTTT.

This clonotype was observed many times. This rearrangement joins TRBV6-4 to TRBJ2-1; D possibly uses TRBD1 or TRBD2 (5 bases each). CDR1 is MRHNA, CDR2 SNTAGT, per germline. The V end was cut by 2 bases, the J end by 6 bases, with 11 bases between. CDR3 length: 14 amino acids. DNA of the CDR3: TGTGCCAGCAGTGACGGGGGTAGTGCCAATGAGCAGTTCTTC. Protein product: CASSDGGSANEQFF.

V is TRBV9 and J is TRBJ2-3; 13 bases fit TRBD2. V shed 2 bases and J 5 bases; nucleotides not matched to a gene: 5. This CDR3 spans 16 amino acids. Germline CDR1 and CDR2: SGDLS and YYNGEE. This CDR3 reads CASSVGLAGFGDTQYF. CDR3 bases: TGTGCCAGCAGCGTGGGACTAGCGGGGTTTGGAGATACGCAGTATTTT.

V usage is TRBV7-8 and J usage is TRBJ1-4, with D uncertain. CDR1 and CDR2 from the germline V gene are SGHVS and FQNEAQ. The CDR3 length is 15 residues. CDR3 in amino acids: CGVSAFGATNEKLFF. CDR3 DNA sequence: TGTGGGGTATCGGCCTTTGGGGCAACTAATGAAAAACTGTTTTTT.

The rearrangement joins TRBV12-3 or TRBV12-4 to TRBJ1-5, with D unresolved. CDR3 length equals 12 residues. Trimming shortened V by 3 bases and J by 5 bases, and 5 bases separated the two germline ends. CDR3 region: CASSLSYQPQHF. CDR3 DNA sequence: TGTGCCAGCAGTTTGTCTTATCAGCCCCAGCATTTT.

This clonotype was found many times. V gene TRBV29-1 combines with J gene TRBJ2-2; TRBD1 agrees at 9 bases. This CDR3 has 14 residues. Germline V gives CDR1 SQVTM, CDR2 ANQGSEA. V was clipped by 4 bases and J by 7 bases; unmatched bases: 7. CDR3 sequence (DNA): TGCAGCGTTGGGGGACAGGGTGTCGGCGGGGAGCTGTTTTTT. It translates to CSVGGQGVGGELFF.

As regards this clonotype: Its ends do not fully match the called genes, so a read error is possible. The chain carries TRBV6-2 or TRBV6-3 and TRBJ1-2; D not certain. Germline V gives CDR1 MNHEY, CDR2 SVGEGT. The CDR3 extends over 13 amino acids. CDR3 amino acids: CASTQTLPYGYAF. The CDR3 nucleotides read TGTGCCAGCACCCAGACCCTTCCCTATGGCTACGCCTTC.

This clonotype was recorded at least ten times. This rearrangement joins TRBV6-2 or TRBV6-3 to TRBJ2-7; no clear D. The V and J ends lost 5 bases and 5 bases respectively, with 10 bases between them. This CDR3 has 12 residues. CDR1 MNHEY and CDR2 SVGEGT come from the germline V gene. The CDR3 DNA is TGTGCCAGCAGTAATACATGGCACGAGCAGTACGTC. This encodes CASSNTWHEQYV.

This chain links TRBV7-2 with TRBJ1-4; D is unresolved. This CDR3 contains 15 residues. V dropped 6 bases and J dropped 0 bases, with 11 bases sitting between them. Germline loops: CDR1 SGHTA, CDR2 FQGNSA. The CDR3 DNA is TGTGCCAGCAGTTCTTCAGTTGCAACTAATGAAAAACTGTTTTTT. Its translation is CASSSSVATNEKLFF.

The sample holds a few counts of this clonotype. V usage is TRBV20-1 and J usage is TRBJ1-6; D uncertain. The germline gives CDR1 DFQATT, CDR2 SNEGSKA (reference sequence). V lost 0 bases and J lost 0, with 9 bases in between. This CDR3 has 16 residues. The CDR3 DNA is TGCAGTGCTAGAGACGGACCCCGCTCCTATAATTCACCCCTCCACTTT. This translates into CSARDGPRSYNSPLHF.

This clonotype was observed a handful of times. CDR3 nucleotide sequence: TGCGCCAGCAGCTCTGCCCCGTGGGACAACTACGAGCAGTACTTC. This encodes CASSSAPWDNYEQYF. The V and J genes are TRBV5-1 and TRBJ2-7; tentatively, D is TRBD1 (6 bases). V was trimmed by 3 bases and J by 3 bases, leaving 16 bases between them. There are 15 residues in the CDR3. CDR1 is SGHRS, CDR2 YFSETQ, per germline. Together with reference TRBV5-1 and TRBJ2-7, the CDR3 gives the full variable domain: KAGVTQTPRYLIKTRGQQVTLSCSPISGHRSVSWYQQTPGQGLQFLFEYFSETQRNKGNFPGRFSGRQFSNSRSEMNVSTLELGDSALYLCASSSAPWDNYEQYFGPGTRLTVT.

J is TRBJ1-3 and V is TRBV9, with D perhaps matching TRBD1 (5 bases). This CDR3 is 16 amino acids long. Germline CDR1 and CDR2: SGDLS and YYNGEE. Trimming pared 0 bases from V and 0 bases from J, leaving 10 bases between. The CDR3 region is CASSVGVGGSGNTIYF. CDR3 DNA sequence: TGTGCCAGCAGCGTAGGCGTGGGGGGCTCTGGAAACACCATATATTTT.

This clonotype was seen at least ten times. The rearrangement joins TRBV2 to TRBJ2-1, with 12 bases that match TRBD2. The ends lost 9 bases at V and 9 bases at J; junction bases unmatched: 6. Per germline, CDR1 SNHLY and CDR2 FYNNEI. This CDR3 contains 13 residues. The CDR3 coding sequence is TGTGCCAGTCAGACTAGCGGGGGCTTTGAGCAGTTCTTC. It is translated as CASQTSGGFEQFF.

As concerns this clonotype: A read error may be the cause here, since a much bigger clone is one base away. Likely a read error: the CDR3 ends without its conserved phenylalanine or tryptophan. The chain has TRBV9 and TRBJ1-5, with a possible D match to TRBD1 (6 bases). CDR1 SGDLS and CDR2 YYNGEE come from the germline V gene. V lost 0 bases and J 5 bases, leaving 12 bases between the germline ends. The CDR3 is 15 residues long. The CDR3 region has the DNA TGTGCCAGCAGCGTAGGTGCAGGGGTCGATCAGCCCCAGCATTTG. This translates into CASSVGAGVDQPQHL.

This clonotype turned up a few times. The chain recombines TRBV25-1 with TRBJ1-5; possibly TRBD1 for D (5 bases). The CDR3 runs to 13 residues. The germline V and J ends were trimmed by 6 bases and 3 bases, with 9 bases remaining between them. Germline-derived CDR1 and CDR2 are MGHDK and SYGVNS. The chain's CDR3 is CASRMTDNQPQHF. CDR3 DNA: TGTGCCAGCAGGATGACAGACAATCAGCCCCAGCATTTT.

This clonotype was seen a handful of times. The chain couples TRBV4-2 to TRBJ1-6; 9 nucleotides align to TRBD1. CDR3 length: 15 amino acids. Unmatched junction bases numbered 4, after V lost 0 bases and J lost 10 bases. Germline CDR1 is LGHNA and CDR2 is YNFKEQ. The chain's CDR3 is CASSQDGTGISPLHF. As DNA, the CDR3 is TGTGCCAGCAGCCAAGATGGGACAGGGATATCACCCCTCCACTTT.

This clonotype has ten or more counts. The chain uses TRBV5-1 and TRBJ1-1, with unresolved D. CDR3 size: 14 residues. Trimming took off 0 bases at V and 1 base at J, with 7 bases between the two ends. The germline V gene encodes CDR1 SGHRS and CDR2 YFSETQ. The CDR3 region is CASSLGQENTEAFF. In nucleotides, the CDR3 is TGCGCCAGCAGCTTGGGGCAGGAGAACACTGAAGCTTTCTTT.